The TCR beta chain described here comes from a study of T cells in Graves' hyperthyroidism and ophthalmopathy. V gave up 0 bases and J gave up 1 base, with 13 bases separating them. The CDR3 runs to 17 residues. Germline V gene data show CDR1 as SGHRS and CDR2 as YFSETQ. This clonotype was detected many times. As yet, its antigen is unknown. Amplification of TCR beta CDR3 regions used RNA as the template. The primer set for the first-round RT-PCR of the TCR CDR3 was HTBI. TCRdb passed the multiplex PCR reads through MiXCR, listing each CDR3 protein once. The table has about 540,000 distinct CDR3 sequences, around 45% seen once; the top ten hold 7.5% to 8.5%. Lactation, pregnancy, other autoimmune disease or uncontrolled infection excluded patients. The diagnostic basis comprised clinical symptoms, serum thyroxine and TRAb, thyroid ultrasound and orbital computed tomography. Study-level results: The model identified upcoming ophthalmopathy a median approximately 6.4 months ahead of onset.

This receptor was taken from a woman aged 18-29 years with Graves' hyperthyroidism. The gene calls are TRBV5-1 and TRBJ1-4; D is uncertain. Sequencing was performed on peripheral blood or thyroid tissue (not recorded which). CDR3: CASSLGLSSVTNEKLFF. In DNA, the CDR3 is TGCGCCAGCAGCTTGGGCTTGAGCAGTGTAACTAATGAAAAACTGTTTTTT.